The text below deals with one T cell receptor (beta chain). Its antigen is unidentified. These data come from a study of blood T cells in healthy people across ages. Findings and limits, study-wide: A greater number of naive CD4+ cells and higher diversity distinguished long-lived donors from aged donors.

Between the trimmed V and J ends, which lost 4 bases and 5 bases, there was a span of 8 bases. This CDR3 has 13 residues. From germline, CDR1 is KGHSH and CDR2 LQKENI. Peripheral blood samples of roughly 9.9 milliliters were drawn from each donor. A second roughly 7 to 12 cycle PCR used barcoded and J-beta primers. Every cDNA was tagged by a template-switch adaptor with 12 random nucleotides. The yield of each sample was at least 2.5 million CDR3-containing paired-end reads. TCRdb reanalysed the 5' RACE reads using MiXCR and keeps one entry per CDR3 protein. The sample includes roughly 500,000 distinct CDR3 sequences, 25% to 30% of them seen just once.

The receptor comes from a woman in her 70s in good health. The J gene is TRBJ2-2, the V gene TRBV18, with a tentative D call TRBD1 (5 bases). The sample comprised blood. CDR3 amino acids: CASSQQGTGELFF. The CDR3, as DNA: TGTGCCAGCTCACAGCAGGGAACCGGGGAGCTGTTTTTT.